These 8 T cell receptor beta chains came from one sample sequenced in a study of blood T cell repertoires in COVID-19. Clones were sequenced by immunoSEQ multiplex PCR, and TCRdb holds only the in-frame ones, with some missing. The table records about 200,000 clones, 84% of them present only once. Sequencing input: peripheral blood. Receptors originate from a woman older than 75 with COVID-19, enrolled during active disease.

The rearrangement links TRBV6-5 to TRBJ1-2; 7 positions match TRBD1. This CDR3 spans 13 amino acids. Trimming removed 6 bases from V and 4 bases from J; junction bases left unmatched: 5. The germline V gene has CDR1 MNHEY and CDR2 SVGAGI. CDR3 coding DNA: TGTGCCAGCAGACCGGACAGGCTCTATGGCTACACCTTC. As protein: CASRPDRLYGYTF.

V is TRBV18 and J is TRBJ1-3; D is uncertain. Trimming shortened V by 3 bases and J by 8 bases, and 14 bases separated the two germline ends. The CDR3 is 14 residues long. Germline V gene lookup returns CDR1 KGHSH and CDR2 LQKENI. CDR3: CASSPGSPRDTIYF. The CDR3 nucleotides are TGTGCCAGCTCACCCGGGTCCCCGCGGGACACCATATATTTT.

The V and J genes are TRBV18 and TRBJ1-5; unclear D gene. With 1 base removed from V and 1 base from J, the gap between germline ends came to 8 bases. Germline V CDR1 and CDR2: KGHSH, LQKENI. This CDR3 has 15 amino acids. The CDR3 protein is CASSPLGGSNQPQHF. The CDR3 DNA follows: TGTGCCAGCTCACCACTTGGCGGAAGCAATCAGCCCCAGCATTTT.

The V gene is TRBV6-5, the J gene TRBJ1-2, with D possibly TRBD1 on 5 matching bases. Germline CDR1 MNHEY, CDR2 SVGAGI. The CDR3 has 14 residues. V lost 6 bases to trimming and J lost 12 bases, with 23 bases between them. CDR3 region: CASSREEGTGRHTF. The CDR3 DNA reads as TGTGCCAGCAGCCGAGAGGAAGGAACAGGACGGCACACCTTC.

The chain couples TRBV29-1 to TRBJ2-4; a weak D match, TRBD2 (5 bases). This CDR3 spans 14 amino acids. Trimming shortened V by 6 bases and J by 0 bases, and 12 bases separated the two germline ends. In germline, CDR1 is SQVTM, CDR2 ANQGSEA. The CDR3 is CSVVPGLAKNIQYF. The CDR3 DNA reads as TGCAGCGTCGTGCCCGGACTAGCCAAAAACATTCAGTACTTC.

This clone showed up just once. The chain links TRBV18 to TRBJ2-7; D perhaps matches TRBD1 (6 bases). With 6 bases removed from V and 0 bases from J, the gap between germline ends came to 12 bases. The CDR3 totals 14 residues. Germline lookup yields CDR1 KGHSH and CDR2 LQKENI. The CDR3 DNA is TGTGCCAGCTCCTTGACAGGAAGCTCCTACGAGCAGTACTTC. This encodes CASSLTGSSYEQYF.

This chain uses TRBV7-9 with TRBJ2-5; D ambiguous. V lost 2 bases and J 5 bases, leaving 9 bases between the germline ends. Germline values: CDR1 SEHNR, CDR2 FQNEAQ (reference sequence). The length of the CDR3 is 13 residues. The CDR3 is CASSLTVRETQYF. The DNA of the CDR3 is TGTGCCAGCAGCTTAACGGTCCGGGAGACCCAGTACTTC.

CDR3 sequence reads: CATSDSSGSGDTQYF. The CDR3 DNA follows: TGTGCCACCAGTGATTCTAGCGGGAGCGGAGATACGCAGTATTTT. The chain links TRBV24-1 to TRBJ2-3, with 10 bases aligning to TRBD2. V was clipped by 2 bases and J by 5 bases; unmatched bases: 3. The length of the CDR3 is 15 residues. Germline CDR1 and CDR2: KGHDR and SFDVKD.